The 3 T cell receptor beta chains in this list originate from one sample, sequenced in a study of STAT5B mutations in CD4+ large granular lymphocyte leukemia (dated by TCRdb to between 2021 and 2022). Libraries were made using the immunoSEQ multiplex PCR assay. In its TCRdb copy, this immuneACCESS table keeps in-frame sequences only and misses some clones. Where compared with another copy, unresolved V genes explain less than half of these, and the others have no known cause. The sample table holds 20,000 to 25,000 clones, of which less than 80% were seen once. The ten biggest clones cover roughly 4% of the sample. The sequenced sample was CD4+ T cells from blood buffy coats. These receptors were obtained from a human donor in good health.

The chain combines TRBV2 with TRBJ2-1, with TRBD2 matching over 11 bases. V was pared by 4 bases and J by 7 bases, with 9 bases of the junction left unmatched. This CDR3 has 16 residues. Looked up from germline, CDR1 is SNHLY and CDR2 is FYNNEI. The DNA of the CDR3 is TGTGCCAGCAGTGTGGGACTAGCGGAGGGGAGGAATGAGCAGTTCTTC. The encoded protein is CASSVGLAEGRNEQFF. Full variable domain (outside the CDR3, taken from reference TRBV2 and TRBJ2-1): EPEVTQTPSHQVTQMGQEVILRCVPISNHLYFYWYRQILGQKVEFLVSFYNNEISEKSEIFDDQFSVERPDGSNFTLKIRSTKLEDSAMYFCASSVGLAEGRNEQFFGPGTRLTVL.

The chain uses TRBV5-6 and TRBJ2-5, with 10 nucleotides matching TRBD1. The CDR3 loop spans 15 amino acids. The trim removed 0 bases at V and 4 bases at J, leaving 3 bases unmatched. Germline V lookup: CDR1 SGHDT, CDR2 YYEEEE. The CDR3 DNA follows: TGTGCCAGCAGCTTGGCGGGACAGGGGCTAGAGACCCAGTACTTC. This sequence encodes CASSLAGQGLETQYF.

V and J are TRBV11-2 and TRBJ2-3; the match to TRBD2 covers 10 bases. Per germline, CDR1 SGHAT and CDR2 FQNNGV. The CDR3 sequence is 15 residues long. With 4 bases clipped from V and 4 bases from J, the junction kept 5 bases outside the gene matches. CDR3 bases: TGTGCCAGCAGCTCCAGCGGGAGGGCCCCAGATACGCAGTATTTT. Its protein product is CASSSSGRAPDTQYF.